Listed below are T cell receptor beta chains from one sample, sequenced in a study of cytomegalovirus exposure and HLA in healthy donors. Method: immunoSEQ multiplex PCR; TCRdb's copy keeps in-frame clones and lacks some. This sample has 150,000 or so clones, with almost 85% found just once. Sequences were obtained from PBMCs. These TCRs come from a man aged 25 to 45 in good health and CMV-seropositive. The CDR3 runs from the conserved cysteine through the conserved F or W. A D gene is named only where the DNA matches it firmly. Size is stated for part of the rows, as once, few or many counts, or as a class when the clone is expanded.

>NA|TRBV28|TRBJ2-7|NA
TGTGCCAGCAGTTCCGAGACACCCTACTACGAGCAGTACTTC
CASSSETPYYEQYF
>TRBD1|TRBV2|TRBJ2-1|NA
TGTGCCAGCAGTCGACAGGGGTCGGGGGCCTATGAGCAGTTCTTC
CASSRQGSGAYEQFF
>NA|TRBV15|TRBJ2-4|NA
TGTGCCACCAGCGAACCAACCAGGACAGAAGTTAACAGTCAGTACTTC
CATSEPTRTEVNSQYF
>NA|TRBV4-3|TRBJ2-3|NA
TGCGCCAGCAGCCAACGGGGTCGCACAGATACGCAGTATTTT
CASSQRGRTDTQYF
>NA|TRBV27|TRBJ1-2|once
TGTGCCAGCAGTTTAGGGGGTTCGGGGGATGGCTACACCTTC
CASSLGGSGDGYTF
>TRBD1|TRBV28|TRBJ1-2|NA
TGTGCCAGCAGCCTAGACAGGGTAGGACGGGATGGCTACACCTTC
CASSLDRVGRDGYTF
>NA|TRBV13|TRBJ2-1|once
TGTGCCAGCAGCATAAGGGGAAATGAGCAGTTCTTC
CASSIRGNEQFF
>NA|TRBV19|TRBJ1-1|NA
TGTGCCAGTAGTATACGGCAGGGTACCACTGAAGCTTTCTTT
CASSIRQGTTEAFF
>TRBD1|TRBV19|TRBJ2-7|NA
TGTGCCAGTAGTATAGGTCCCCGCGCCTGGGACAGGGAGCTACACTCCATATACGAGCAGTACTTC
CASSIGPRAWDRELHSIYEQYF
>TRBD1|TRBV5-6|TRBJ1-3|once
TGTGCCAGCAGCTACAGGGGTCCCTCTGGAAACACCATATATTTT
CASSYRGPSGNTIYF